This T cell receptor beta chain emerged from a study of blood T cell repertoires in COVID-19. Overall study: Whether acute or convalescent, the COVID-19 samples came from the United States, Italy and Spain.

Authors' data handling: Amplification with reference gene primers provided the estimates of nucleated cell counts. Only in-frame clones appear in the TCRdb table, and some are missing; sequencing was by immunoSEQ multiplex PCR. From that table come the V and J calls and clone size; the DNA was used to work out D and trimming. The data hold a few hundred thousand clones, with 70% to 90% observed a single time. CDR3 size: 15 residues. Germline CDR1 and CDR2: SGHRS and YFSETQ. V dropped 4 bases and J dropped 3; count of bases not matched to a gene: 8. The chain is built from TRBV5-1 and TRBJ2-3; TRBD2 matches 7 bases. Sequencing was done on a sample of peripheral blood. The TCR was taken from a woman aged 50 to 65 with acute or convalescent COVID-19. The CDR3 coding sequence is TGCGCCAGCAGCCCCGGTGGCGGGAGAACAGATACGCAGTATTTT. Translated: CASSPGGGRTDTQYF.